This TCR beta chain emerged from a study of response to subunit inactivated influenza vaccine. Regarding the study as a whole: Researchers suggested that each seasonal influenza vaccination recruits few new T cells.

Each CDR3 protein is one row after TCRdb ran MiXCR on the RT-PCR reads. Among approximately 530,000 distinct CDR3 sequences, approximately 7.1% were seen once, and the ten largest hold 10% to 15%. Remarks on this clonotype: Its antigen is not identified.

The CDR3 sequence is 16 residues long. J was trimmed by 5 bases and V by 6 bases; bases with no gene match: 12. This clonotype was obtained from a man aged 50-75 years who received an inactivated influenza vaccine. The chain employs TRBV12-3 or TRBV12-4 and TRBJ2-5, with 10 bases matching TRBD2. The sequences come from PBMCs from blood, collected 23 months after vaccination. Here the CDR3 DNA reads TGTGCCAGCAGCAGCAATCTAGCGGGAGTAGGCGAGACCCAGTACTTC. It specifies CASSSNLAGVGETQYF.